These 4 T cell receptor beta chains share one sample of origin, sequenced in a study of cytomegalovirus exposure and HLA in healthy donors (dated by TCRdb to the late 2010s). The protocol used for the library was the immunoSEQ multiplex PCR assay. For the multiplex PCR, a mixture combining 60 forward primers for TCR Vbeta segments and 13 reverse primers for TCR Jbeta segments was used. TCRdb retrieved this table from immuneACCESS and kept in-frame rearrangements only. Not all clones are present; in checked studies, unresolved V genes account for under half, and no reason is known for the remainder. Here the sample has over 150,000 clones; around four fifths occur a single time. Of the sample, over 8.5% is held by the ten largest clones. Sequences were obtained from PBMCs. All receptors derive from a man between 50 and 59 years old in good health and CMV-seropositive.

In this sample, this clone turned up a few times. The chain links TRBV4-3 to TRBJ1-2; D gene uncertain. The ends were cut back, 4 bases at V and 1 base at J, with 13 bases in the middle. The germline CDR1 and CDR2 sequences are LGHNA and YSLEER. The CDR3 is made up of 15 amino acids. This chain's CDR3 is CASSRTWPSNYGYTF. The CDR3 DNA is TGCGCCAGCAGCCGCACCTGGCCTAGTAACTATGGCTACACCTTC.

The chain has TRBV5-4 and TRBJ2-4, with D perhaps matching TRBD2 (6 bases). Germline values: CDR1 SGHNT, CDR2 YYREEE (reference sequence). With 4 bases removed from V and 8 bases from J, the gap between germline ends came to 16 bases. The CDR3 runs to 14 residues. The CDR3 is CASSAGPPEDIQYF. Here the CDR3 DNA reads TGTGCCAGCAGCGCGGGACCCCCGGAGGACATTCAGTACTTC. Based on the CDR3 plus reference TRBV5-4 and TRBJ2-4, the full variable domain is ETGVTQSPTHLIKTRGQQVTLRCSSQSGHNTVSWYQQALGQGPQFIFQYYREEENGRGNFPPRFSGLQFPNYSSELNVNALELDDSALYLCASSAGPPEDIQYFGAGTRLSVL.

This clone appeared a single time. The chain has TRBV27 and TRBJ2-1; 13 nucleotides match TRBD2. Trimming removed 0 bases from V and 6 bases from J; junction bases left unmatched: 11. The V gene's germline CDR1 is MNHEY and CDR2 SMNVEV (reference sequence). The CDR3 loop spans 19 amino acids. For the CDR3, the DNA is TGTGCCAGCAGTTTATCTTCTCGGTGGACTAGCGGGAGCGGCAATGAGCAGTTCTTC. Protein: CASSLSSRWTSGSGNEQFF.

Only a few counts were recorded for this clone. The V call is TRBV7-2, the J call TRBJ2-1; D is ambiguous. Trimming cost V 1 base and J 1 base, with 8 bases left between them. In germline, CDR1 is SGHTA, CDR2 FQGNSA. There are 15 residues in the CDR3. The CDR3 is CASSLGSLSYNEQFF. The CDR3 region has the DNA TGTGCCAGCAGCTTAGGTAGTCTATCCTACAATGAGCAGTTCTTC. The full variable domain, completed using reference TRBV7-2 and TRBJ2-1, is GAGVSQSPSNKVTEKGKDVELRCDPISGHTALYWYRQSLGQGLEFLIYFQGNSAPDKSGLPSDRFSAERTGGSVSTLTIQRTQQEDSAVYLCASSLGSLSYNEQFFGPGTRLTVL.